Each of the 20 T cell receptor beta chains below was sequenced from the same sample in a study of blood T cell repertoires in COVID-19. Profiled with immunoSEQ multiplex PCR; TCRdb holds only in-frame clones, not every one. This table has some 54,000 clones, about nine tenths appearing once. Sequencing was performed on peripheral blood. These receptors came from a man in his 60s with acute or convalescent COVID-19.

The V call is TRBV21-1, the J call TRBJ2-1; the table's D gene call, TRBD2, was not cross checked with the DNA. TRBV21-1 is termed a pseudogene. CDR3 length: 15 residues. Written as DNA, the CDR3 is TGTGCCAGCAGCAAAACTCCGGGTCTATACAATGAGCAGTTCTTC. Protein product: CASSKTPGLYNEQFF.

This chain connects TRBV29-1 to TRBJ1-5, with unresolved D. The CDR3 spans 13 residues. Germline CDR1 and CDR2: SQVTM and ANQGSEA. V lost 1 base and J 3 bases, leaving 7 bases between the germline ends. CDR3 nucleotides: TGCAGCGTTGAAGCCCAGGCCAATCAGCCCCAGCATTTT. Its translation is CSVEAQANQPQHF. Variable domain in full (rest from reference TRBV29-1 and TRBJ1-5): SAVISQKPSRDICQRGTSLTIQCQVDSQVTMMFWYRQQPGQSLTLIATANQGSEATYESGFVIDKFPISRPNLTFSTLTVSNMSPEDSSIYLCSVEAQANQPQHFGDGTRLSIL.

This chain uses TRBV7-8 with TRBJ2-2; D might be TRBD1 or TRBD2, each matching 5 bases. The CDR3 is made up of 15 amino acids. Trimming shortened V by 5 bases and J by 4 bases, and 14 bases separated the two germline ends. Germline V CDR1 and CDR2: SGHVS, FQNEAQ. In DNA form, the CDR3 reads TGTGCCAGCAGCGGAGGACGACAGCCCACCGGGGAGCTGTTTTTT. Translating it yields CASSGGRQPTGELFF.

The chain couples TRBV5-6 to TRBJ2-1; maybe TRBD2 (6 bases). The ends were cut back, 2 bases at V and 4 bases at J, with 13 bases in the middle. This CDR3 has 15 residues. From germline, CDR1 is SGHDT and CDR2 YYEEEE. The CDR3 loop is CASSLEAGAYNEQFF. The CDR3 region has the DNA TGTGCCAGCAGCTTAGAAGCGGGTGCGTACAATGAGCAGTTCTTC. The entire variable domain, with the rest obtained from reference TRBV5-6 and TRBJ2-1, is as follows: DAGVTQSPTHLIKTRGQQVTLRCSPKSGHDTVSWYQQALGQGPQFIFQYYEEEERQRGNFPDRFSGHQFPNYSSELNVNALLLGDSALYLCASSLEAGAYNEQFFGPGTRLTVL.

As regards this clone: The junction and the germline gene differ at one end; a read error may be behind it. This chain uses TRBV7-7 with TRBJ2-3, with TRBD1 matching 10 bases. CDR3 length: 15 residues. Per the germline V gene, CDR1 is SSHAT and CDR2 is FNYEAQ (reference sequence). Written as DNA, the CDR3 is TGTGCTAGCAGCTTAGGACAGGGGGGCACAGATACGCAGTATTTT. It encodes CASSLGQGGTDTQYF.

V usage is TRBV5-8 and J usage is TRBJ1-6, with D perhaps TRBD1 (6 bases). Trimming left V 4 bases short and J 7 bases short, with 12 bases between. CDR1 is SGHTS and CDR2 is YDEGEE in the germline V gene. The length of the CDR3 is 14 residues. DNA of the CDR3: TGTGCCAGCAGCATCACAGGGATCAATTCACCCCTCCACTTT. It is translated as CASSITGINSPLHF. The full variable domain, its missing parts supplied by reference TRBV5-8 and TRBJ1-6, is EAGVTQSPTHLIKTRGQQATLRCSPISGHTSVYWYQQALGLGLQFLLWYDEGEERNRGNFPPRFSGRQFPNYSSELNVNALELEDSALYLCASSITGINSPLHFGNGTRLTVT.

The CDR3 nucleotides read TGTGCCAGCAGCTTAGATCGGCGGCTGAACACCGGGGAGCTGTTTTTT. Amino acid sequence: CASSLDRRLNTGELFF. The chain links TRBV13 to TRBJ2-2; no clear D. Germline values: CDR1 PRHDT, CDR2 FYEKMQ (reference sequence). This CDR3 contains 16 residues. V was shortened by 1 base and J by 1 base, with 10 bases between the two germline ends.

The V gene is TRBV6-5, the J gene TRBJ2-7; D remains ambiguous. Germline lookup yields CDR1 MNHEY and CDR2 SVGAGI. V was pared by 0 bases and J by 3 bases, with 9 bases between. CDR3 length: 14 residues. This CDR3 is CASSYSGSFYEQYF. The CDR3, as DNA: TGTGCCAGCAGTTACTCGGGCAGCTTCTACGAGCAGTACTTC.

In DNA, the CDR3 is TGTGCCAGTAGGACTAGCGGGAGCCTCGATACGCAGTATTTT. Its protein is CASRTSGSLDTQYF. V usage is TRBV19 and J usage is TRBJ2-3; 12 bases fit TRBD2. Germline values: CDR1 LNHDA, CDR2 SQIVND (reference sequence). Unmatched junction bases numbered 4, after V lost 6 bases and J lost 6 bases. The CDR3 covers 14 residues. Full variable domain (outside the CDR3, taken from reference TRBV19 and TRBJ2-3): DGGITQSPKYLFRKEGQNVTLSCEQNLNHDAMYWYRQDPGQGLRLIYYSQIVNDFQKGDIAEGYSVSREKKESFPLTVTSAQKNPTAFYLCASRTSGSLDTQYFGPGTRLTVL.

V gene TRBV27 combines with J gene TRBJ2-1; TRBD2 agrees at 10 bases. Germline trimming cut 8 bases from V and 1 base from J; bases unmatched to any gene: 11. CDR3 length equals 17 residues. Germline lookup yields CDR1 MNHEY and CDR2 SMNVEV (reference sequence). CDR3 region: CASSPRRTSGSYNEQFF. In DNA, the CDR3 is TGTGCCAGCTCTCCGAGACGGACTAGCGGTTCCTACAATGAGCAGTTCTTC.

The rearrangement uses TRBV10-3 and TRBJ1-1, with TRBD1 as a possible D gene (6 bases). Germline loops: CDR1 ENHRY, CDR2 SYGVKD. The CDR3 runs to 15 residues. Trimming removed 6 bases at V and 3 bases at J, with 17 bases between. DNA of the CDR3: TGTGCCATCAGGCCCATACAGGGCTGGGACACTGAAGCTTTCTTT. It specifies CAIRPIQGWDTEAFF.

The chain links TRBV5-8 to TRBJ2-5, with D tentatively TRBD1 (6 bases). The CDR3 runs to 17 residues. The germline V and J ends were trimmed by 4 bases and 2 bases, with 21 bases remaining between them. The germline gives CDR1 SGHTS, CDR2 YDEGEE. The CDR3 DNA reads TGTGCCAGCAGCATATACTGGACAGATTCGGTTCAAGAGACCCAGTACTTC. Its translation: CASSIYWTDSVQETQYF.

This clone appeared once. The chain is built from TRBV10-3 and TRBJ1-1, with 8 bases matching TRBD1. The CDR3 runs 13 residues. From germline, CDR1 is ENHRY and CDR2 SYGVKD. The J segment lost 0 bases and the V segment lost 11 bases, leaving 5 bases of the junction unmatched. The CDR3 protein is CAAHRGMNTEAFF. The CDR3 bases are TGTGCCGCCCACAGGGGGATGAACACTGAAGCTTTCTTT.

This sequence joins TRBV28 and TRBJ1-6, with TRBD1 matching over 7 bases. Per germline, CDR1 MDHEN and CDR2 SYDVKM. The CDR3 has 14 residues. Unmatched junction bases numbered 7, after V lost 5 bases and J lost 9 bases. CDR3 nucleotides: TGTGCCAGCAGTCCCAGACAGGGAAGTTCACCCCTCCACTTT. Encoded protein: CASSPRQGSSPLHF.

CDR3 residues: CASSRTGFPETQYF. The CDR3 DNA reads TGCGCCAGCAGCCGCACAGGGTTCCCAGAGACCCAGTACTTC. The J gene is TRBJ2-5, the V gene TRBV4-1; possible D gene TRBD1, 6 bases. Trimming took 4 bases from V and 4 from J, leaving 13 bases between them. The CDR3 extends over 14 amino acids. CDR1 MGHRA and CDR2 YSYEKL come from the germline V gene.

The chain is built from TRBV24-1 and TRBJ1-5, with D possibly being TRBD1 (6 bases). CDR3 length: 13 residues. Trimming shortened V by 6 bases and J by 1 base, and 6 bases separated the two germline ends. The germline V gene encodes CDR1 KGHDR and CDR2 SFDVKD. In DNA, the CDR3 is TGTGCCACCAGTAGGGGGAGCAATCAGCCCCAGCATTTT. It yields the protein CATSRGSNQPQHF.

The chain carries TRBV27 and TRBJ2-5, with D perhaps matching TRBD2 (5 bases). The V gene lost 5 bases and the J gene lost 5 bases, with 18 bases spanning the gap. The length of the CDR3 is 15 residues. Germline V lookup: CDR1 MNHEY, CDR2 SMNVEV (reference sequence). The CDR3 region is CASSPQERPRETQYF. In DNA form, the CDR3 reads TGTGCCAGCAGTCCCCAGGAGCGGCCCCGGGAGACCCAGTACTTC.

This clone appeared a single time. V usage is TRBV7-2 and J usage is TRBJ1-6; no firm D call. Trimming pared 3 bases from V and 10 bases from J, leaving 16 bases between. The CDR3 covers 15 residues. Germline loops: CDR1 SGHTA, CDR2 FQGNSA. For the CDR3, the DNA is TGTGCCAGCAGCTTTTACGGGGATAATAGGTCACCCCTCCACTTT. This gives the protein CASSFYGDNRSPLHF.

The chain joins TRBV9 to TRBJ2-1, with 11 positions matching TRBD2. CDR1 and CDR2 from the germline V gene are SGDLS and YYNGEE. This CDR3 has 15 residues. V gave up 3 bases and J gave up 3 bases; unmatched junction bases: 2. CDR3 region: CASSGGLAVYNEQFF. The CDR3, as DNA: TGTGCCAGCAGCGGGGGACTAGCGGTCTACAATGAGCAGTTCTTC.

The rearrangement joins TRBV24-1 to TRBJ2-7, with TRBD1 matching over 9 bases. After removal of 4 bases from V and 5 bases from J, the junction contained 5 bases not matched to a gene. Germline V gene sequence: CDR1 KGHDR, CDR2 SFDVKD. CDR3 length equals 14 residues. The CDR3 is CATSEGQGLHEQYF. The CDR3, as DNA: TGTGCCACCAGTGAGGGACAGGGTCTCCACGAGCAGTACTTC.